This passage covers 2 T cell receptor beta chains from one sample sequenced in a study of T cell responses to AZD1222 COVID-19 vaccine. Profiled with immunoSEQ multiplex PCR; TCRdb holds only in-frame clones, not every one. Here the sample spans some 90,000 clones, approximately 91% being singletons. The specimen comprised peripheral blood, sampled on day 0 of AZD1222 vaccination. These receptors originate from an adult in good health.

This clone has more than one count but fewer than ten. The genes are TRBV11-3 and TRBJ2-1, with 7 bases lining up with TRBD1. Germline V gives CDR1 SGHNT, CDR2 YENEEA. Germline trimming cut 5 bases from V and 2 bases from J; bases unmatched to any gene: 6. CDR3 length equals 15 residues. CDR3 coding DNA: TGTGCCAGCAGCCCCAGACAGGGTCCCTACAATGAGCAGTTCTTC. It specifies CASSPRQGPYNEQFF. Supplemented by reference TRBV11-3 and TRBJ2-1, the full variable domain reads EAGVVQSPRYKIIEKKQPVAFWCNPISGHNTLYWYLQNLGQGPELLIRYENEEAVDDSQLPKDRFSAERLKGVDSTLKIQPAELGDSAVYLCASSPRQGPYNEQFFGPGTRLTVL.

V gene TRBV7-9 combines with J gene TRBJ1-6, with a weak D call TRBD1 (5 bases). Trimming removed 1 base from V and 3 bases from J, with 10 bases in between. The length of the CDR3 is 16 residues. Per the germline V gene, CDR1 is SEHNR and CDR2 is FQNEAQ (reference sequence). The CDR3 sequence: CASSLDRQGYNSPLHF. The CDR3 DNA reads TGTGCCAGCAGCTTAGATCGGCAGGGCTATAATTCACCCCTCCACTTT.